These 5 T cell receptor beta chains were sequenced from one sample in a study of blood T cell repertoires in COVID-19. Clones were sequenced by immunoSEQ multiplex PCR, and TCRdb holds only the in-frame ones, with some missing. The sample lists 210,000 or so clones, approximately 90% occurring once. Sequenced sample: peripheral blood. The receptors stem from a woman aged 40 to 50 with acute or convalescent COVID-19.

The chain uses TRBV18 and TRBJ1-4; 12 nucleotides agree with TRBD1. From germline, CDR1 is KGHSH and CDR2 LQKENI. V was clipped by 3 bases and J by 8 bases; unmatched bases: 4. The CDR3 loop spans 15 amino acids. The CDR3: CASSPAGTGGEKLFF. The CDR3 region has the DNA TGTGCCAGCTCACCTGCTGGGACAGGGGGCGAAAAACTGTTTTTT.

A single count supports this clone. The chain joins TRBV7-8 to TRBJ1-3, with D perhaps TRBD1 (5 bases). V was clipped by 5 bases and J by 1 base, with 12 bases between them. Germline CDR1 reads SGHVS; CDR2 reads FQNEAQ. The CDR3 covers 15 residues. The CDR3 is CASSLSGFSGNTIYF. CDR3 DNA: TGTGCCAGCAGCCTATCAGGGTTTTCTGGAAACACCATATATTTT.

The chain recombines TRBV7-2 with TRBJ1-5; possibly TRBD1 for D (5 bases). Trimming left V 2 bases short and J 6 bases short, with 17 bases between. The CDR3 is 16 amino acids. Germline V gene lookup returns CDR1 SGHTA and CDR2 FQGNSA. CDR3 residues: CASSLRSGLKGQPQHF. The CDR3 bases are TGTGCCAGCAGCTTAAGGTCAGGGTTAAAGGGTCAGCCCCAGCATTTT.

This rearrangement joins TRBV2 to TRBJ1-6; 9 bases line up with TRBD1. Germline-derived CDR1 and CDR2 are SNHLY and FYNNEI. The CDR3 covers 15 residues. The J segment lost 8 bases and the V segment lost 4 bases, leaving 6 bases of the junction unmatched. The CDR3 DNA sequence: TGTGCCAGCAGTGTCACGGGACAGGGTTATTCACCCCTCCACTTT. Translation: CASSVTGQGYSPLHF.

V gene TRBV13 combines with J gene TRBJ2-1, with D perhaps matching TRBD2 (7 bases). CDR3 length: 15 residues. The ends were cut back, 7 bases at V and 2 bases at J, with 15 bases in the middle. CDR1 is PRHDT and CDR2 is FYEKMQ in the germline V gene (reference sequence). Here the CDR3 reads CASTRGGVTYNEQFF. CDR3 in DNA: TGTGCCAGCACCCGAGGGGGGGTAACCTACAATGAGCAGTTCTTC. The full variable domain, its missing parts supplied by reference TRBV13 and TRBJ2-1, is AAGVIQSPRHLIKEKRETATLKCYPIPRHDTVYWYQQGPGQDPQFLISFYEKMQSDKGSIPDRFSAQQFSDYHSELNMSSLELGDSALYFCASTRGGVTYNEQFFGPGTRLTVL.